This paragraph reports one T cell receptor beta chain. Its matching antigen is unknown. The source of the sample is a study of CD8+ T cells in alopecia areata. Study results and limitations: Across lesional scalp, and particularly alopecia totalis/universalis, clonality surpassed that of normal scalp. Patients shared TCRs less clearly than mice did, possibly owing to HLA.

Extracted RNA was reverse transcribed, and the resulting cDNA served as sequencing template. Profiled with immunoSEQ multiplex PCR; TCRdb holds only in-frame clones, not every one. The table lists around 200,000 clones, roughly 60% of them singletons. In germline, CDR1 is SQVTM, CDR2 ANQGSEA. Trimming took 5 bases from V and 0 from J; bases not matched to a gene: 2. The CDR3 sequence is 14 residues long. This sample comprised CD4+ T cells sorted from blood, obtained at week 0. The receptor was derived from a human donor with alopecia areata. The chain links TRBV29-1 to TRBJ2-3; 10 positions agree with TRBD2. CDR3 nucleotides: TGCAGCGTTACTAGCGGGGTTAGCACAGATACGCAGTATTTT. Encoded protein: CSVTSGVSTDTQYF.